The present T cell receptor beta chain was sequenced within a study of blood T cells in healthy people across ages. This clonotype was recorded many times. PCR was performed a second time for roughly 7 to 11 cycles using a sample-barcoded 5' primer and a J-beta primer mix. TCRdb independently ran MiXCR on the 5' RACE reads; one entry per CDR3 protein. The sample includes roughly 900,000 distinct CDR3 sequences, about 28% of them seen just once. The sequenced material came from blood. The receptor was derived from a woman older than 75 in good health.

Here the CDR3 reads CASSLESQGGTEAFF. The CDR3 coding sequence is TGTGCCAGCAGCTTAGAGTCACAGGGTGGGACTGAAGCTTTCTTT. The chain links TRBV7-2 to TRBJ1-1; TRBD1 is a possible D gene (6 bases). Germline CDR1 and CDR2: SGHTA and FQGNSA. V was shortened by 1 base and J by 5 bases, with 14 bases between the two germline ends. The length of the CDR3 is 15 residues.